This T cell receptor beta chain is from a study of blood T cell repertoires in COVID-19. The ends lost 3 bases at V and 1 base at J; junction bases unmatched: 10. Germline CDR1 MDHEN, CDR2 SYDVKM. The length of the CDR3 is 18 residues. The data were produced by immunoSEQ multiplex PCR, yet TCRdb's version contains in-frame clones alone and is incomplete. The repertoire holds hundreds of thousands of clones, with more than 80% as singletons. The sequenced sample was PBMCs or T cells enriched from blood (not recorded which). This TCR came from a man aged 25 to 45 who had recovered from COVID-19. The V gene is TRBV28, the J gene TRBJ2-2; 8 nucleotides line up with TRBD2. CDR3 in DNA: TGTGCCAGCAGTTTGGTGAGCGGGAGCGGTCAGAACACCGGGGAGCTGTTTTTT. Residues: CASSLVSGSGQNTGELFF.